This T cell receptor beta chain was identified in a study of Tregs in tolerant kidney transplant recipients. Study overall: Recipients received nonmyeloablative bone marrow transplants from related graft donors, with transient mixed chimerism.

This clone was counted once. Its specificity is unknown. Profiled with immunoSEQ multiplex PCR; TCRdb holds only in-frame clones, not every one. This table holds about 110,000 clones, roughly 89% found once. Study-wide results and limits: Biological reproducibility was not directly addressed, but technical replication error appeared minimal.

This CDR3 has 15 amino acids. Looked up from germline, CDR1 is MNHEY and CDR2 is SMNVEV (reference sequence). The germline V and J ends were trimmed by 5 bases and 2 bases, with 15 bases remaining between them. The source material was CD4+ T cells from blood, sampled before the transplant. J is TRBJ1-2 and V is TRBV27; tentative D call: TRBD1 (6 bases). The TCR originated in a human donor who received a combined kidney and bone marrow transplant. CDR3 coding DNA: TGTGCCAGCAGTCCGGACAGCTGGTTAAACTATGGCTACACCTTC. As protein: CASSPDSWLNYGYTF.